The next 26 T cell receptor beta chains were all read from a single sample in a study of human T cells and chemical hapten exposure (dated by TCRdb to the early 2020s). The library was produced with RACE. Instrument on record: NextSeq 500. TCRdb handled the public reads itself, with Q25 trimming in fastp and clone calling in MiXCR, and kept productive beta chains. When rows share a CDR3 protein, they turn into one entry using the most common DNA and genes. This sample comprises roughly 140,000 distinct CDR3 sequences, about an eighth of them detected only once. The ten largest clones take up around 1.4% of the sample. The time point label, read with the paper, signifies: patch test 2, 6 weeks after DPC sensitization. In light of the paper, this sample's treatment or condition label describes: therapeutic diphenylcyclopropenone sensitization with weekly scalp DPC. The source material was whole blood, sampled in connection with sensitization to the hapten diphenylcyclopropenone (DPC). Receptors originate from a woman aged 50 to 60 with alopecia areata. Some clones in this sample may be carry-over from other donors' samples.

There are many counts of this clonotype. The genes are TRBV28 and TRBJ2-1, with 8 positions matching TRBD1. The CDR3 is 15 amino acids. J lost 1 base, V lost 6 bases, and 5 bases had no gene match. In germline, CDR1 is MDHEN, CDR2 SYDVKM. Here the CDR3 DNA reads TGTGCCAGCAGGCCCCAGGGGGCGTCCTACAATGAGCAGTTCTTC. Its translation is CASRPQGASYNEQFF.

This clonotype has a handful of counts. This rearrangement joins TRBV12-3 or TRBV12-4 to TRBJ2-3, with TRBD1 as a possible D gene (5 bases). This CDR3 is built from 14 residues. Trimming pared 3 bases from V and 4 bases from J, leaving 11 bases between. CDR3 loop: CASSLRAGPDTQYF. DNA for the CDR3: TGTGCCAGCAGTTTGCGTGCAGGGCCAGATACGCAGTATTTT.

In this sample, this clonotype turned up a few times. This rearrangement joins TRBV11-3 to TRBJ2-3; D may match TRBD1 or TRBD2 (5 bases each). Trimming removed 1 base from V and 0 bases from J, with 14 bases in between. The CDR3 sequence is 17 residues long. Germline CDR1 and CDR2: SGHNT and YENEEA. CDR3 nucleotide sequence: TGTGCCAGCAGCTTAGGACTCCGGGACGTTAGCACAGATACGCAGTATTTT. Amino acid sequence: CASSLGLRDVSTDTQYF.

The CDR3 coding sequence is TGTGCCAGCTGTAAATCTGCCCCGAACACCGGGGAGCTGTTTTTT. It codes for CASCKSAPNTGELFF. The V and J genes are TRBV6-5 and TRBJ2-2, with no clear D. Trimming cost V 8 bases and J 0 bases, with 13 bases left between them. The CDR3 is 15 residues long. Germline assignment: CDR1 MNHEY and CDR2 SVGAGI.

This clonotype was seen many times. The chain couples TRBV11-3 to TRBJ2-7, with D unclear. CDR1 is SGHNT, CDR2 YENEEA, per germline. The CDR3 runs 12 residues. V lost 2 bases, J lost 7 bases, and 9 bases lay in between. For the CDR3, the DNA is TGTGCCAGCAGCTTAACCCCTCTTGAGCAGTACTTC. Translated, it gives CASSLTPLEQYF. Looking up the rest from reference TRBV11-3 and TRBJ2-7 gives the full variable domain: EAGVVQSPRYKIIEKKQPVAFWCNPISGHNTLYWYLQNLGQGPELLIRYENEEAVDDSQLPKDRFSAERLKGVDSTLKIQPAELGDSAVYLCASSLTPLEQYFGPGTRLTVT.

This clonotype has at least ten counts. This chain uses TRBV29-1 with TRBJ2-3; D call uncertain. Between the trimmed V and J ends, which lost 4 bases and 0 bases, there was a span of 11 bases. The CDR3 totals 14 residues. Germline V gene data show CDR1 as SQVTM and CDR2 as ANQGSEA. The CDR3: CSVGLGSSTDTQYF. The CDR3 coding sequence is TGCAGCGTTGGCCTAGGAAGTAGCACAGATACGCAGTATTTT.

V gene TRBV7-2 combines with J gene TRBJ2-3; 10 bases map to TRBD2. This CDR3 comprises 15 residues. V shed 4 bases and J 8 bases; nucleotides not matched to a gene: 9. CDR1 is SGHTA, CDR2 FQGNSA, per germline. The CDR3 region has the DNA TGTGCCAGCAGCTCATTAGCGGGAGGTGTGGGTACGCAGTATTTT. Encoded protein: CASSSLAGGVGTQYF.

CDR3 sequence (DNA): TGTGCCAGCAGTCCTTGGACTAGCGGGAGGGTACCGATATCGTACGAGCAGTACTTC. Translating it yields CASSPWTSGRVPISYEQYF. The genes are TRBV6-2 or TRBV6-3 and TRBJ2-7; 15 bases are a match to TRBD2. CDR1 and CDR2 (germline): MNHEY, SVGEGT. V trimming: 5 bases; J trimming: 4 bases; junction bases outside the gene matches: 15. The CDR3 runs 19 residues.

This clonotype was recorded a few times. The rearrangement uses TRBV24-1 and TRBJ2-1, with 12 bases fitting TRBD2. V was pared by 6 bases and J by 9 bases, with 8 bases of the junction left unmatched. CDR3 length equals 15 residues. Germline V gene data show CDR1 as KGHDR and CDR2 as SFDVKD. CDR3 sequence (DNA): TGTGCCACCAGTAGTTTAGAACTAGCGGGGGGTGAGCAGTTCTTC. It yields the protein CATSSLELAGGEQFF.

This chain joins TRBV15 and TRBJ2-5; D might be TRBD1 or TRBD2, each matching 6 bases. From germline, CDR1 is LNHNV and CDR2 YYDKDF (reference sequence). Trimming cost V 0 bases and J 4 bases, with 15 bases left between them. This CDR3 region has 16 residues. The CDR3 DNA reads TGTGCCACCAGCAGAGATGGGTTGGGGGGCGCAGAGACCCAGTACTTC. Translated, it gives CATSRDGLGGAETQYF.

The V and J genes are TRBV18 and TRBJ2-3; 8 bases are shared with TRBD1. With V trimmed by 3 bases and J by 2 bases, 7 bases remained unmatched. Germline CDR1 is KGHSH and CDR2 is LQKENI. This CDR3 is built from 16 residues. CDR3 loop: CASSPGTGGSTDTQYF. The CDR3 coding sequence is TGTGCCAGCTCACCCGGGACAGGAGGATCCACAGATACGCAGTATTTT.

Only a few counts were recorded for this clonotype. This rearrangement joins TRBV12-3 or TRBV12-4 to TRBJ2-3; TRBD2 might be the D (6 bases). The CDR3 is made up of 16 amino acids. V was clipped by 0 bases and J by 1 base, with 11 bases between them. CDR3 loop: CASSLAIPSGTDTQYF. CDR3 DNA: TGTGCCAGCAGTTTAGCGATTCCTAGCGGCACAGATACGCAGTATTTT.

This clonotype was seen many times. This sequence joins TRBV5-4 and TRBJ2-3; D is perhaps TRBD2 (5 bases). From germline, CDR1 is SGHNT and CDR2 YYREEE (reference sequence). V lost 2 bases and J lost 6, with 16 bases in between. This CDR3 has 15 residues. The CDR3 protein is CASSLNLAGRDTQYF. In DNA, the CDR3 is TGTGCCAGCAGCTTAAATCTCGCGGGCCGTGATACGCAGTATTTT.

This clonotype was seen repeatedly, ten times or more. The chain is built from TRBV7-9 and TRBJ2-7, with D perhaps matching TRBD1 (6 bases). CDR3 length: 11 amino acids. CDR1 is SEHNR, CDR2 FQNEAQ, per germline (reference sequence). V lost 5 bases and J 6 bases, leaving 8 bases between the germline ends. The CDR3 coding sequence is TGTGCCAGCAGCCAACAGGGCGAGCAGTACTTC. The encoded protein is CASSQQGEQYF.

In its sample, this clonotype was seen a few times. This chain connects TRBV29-1 to TRBJ2-7; D gene unclear. Germline lookup yields CDR1 SQVTM and CDR2 ANQGSEA. CDR3 size: 12 residues. V gave up 5 bases and J gave up 5 bases, with 13 bases separating them. CDR3 DNA sequence: TGCAGCGTTAGATCGGCGAGCCACGAGCAGTACTTC. It specifies CSVRSASHEQYF.

This clonotype was seen a few times. The chain couples TRBV5-4 to TRBJ2-7, with D unclear. This CDR3 region has 16 residues. The germline gives CDR1 SGHNT, CDR2 YYREEE (reference sequence). V gave up 3 bases and J gave up 1 base, with 17 bases separating them. Written as DNA, the CDR3 is TGTGCCAGCAGCTCGCTACCGGACGAGAGATCCTACGAGCAGTACTTC. This codes for CASSSLPDERSYEQYF.

In this sample, this clonotype turned up a few times. The rearrangement uses TRBV5-1 and TRBJ2-5; D gene uncertain. With 1 base removed from V and 5 bases from J, the gap between germline ends came to 15 bases. The length of the CDR3 is 15 residues. In germline, CDR1 is SGHRS, CDR2 YFSETQ. The CDR3 here is CASSLSLVWIETQYF. The DNA of the CDR3 is TGCGCCAGCAGCTTGTCCCTGGTGTGGATCGAGACCCAGTACTTC. The variable domain in full, with the rest retrieved from reference TRBV5-1 and TRBJ2-5, is KAGVTQTPRYLIKTRGQQVTLSCSPISGHRSVSWYQQTPGQGLQFLFEYFSETQRNKGNFPGRFSGRQFSNSRSEMNVSTLELGDSALYLCASSLSLVWIETQYFGPGTRLLVL.

The chain carries TRBV7-9 and TRBJ2-1; TRBD2 matches at 9 bases. V was pared by 1 base and J by 5 bases, with 3 bases of the junction left unmatched. The CDR3 length is 15 residues. Germline values: CDR1 SEHNR, CDR2 FQNEAQ (reference sequence). CDR3 amino acids: CASSLEGLAHNEQFF. The CDR3, as DNA: TGTGCCAGCAGCTTAGAGGGACTAGCCCACAATGAGCAGTTCTTC.

V is TRBV20-1 and J is TRBJ2-2; D perhaps matches TRBD2 (5 bases). This CDR3 has 11 amino acids. V was trimmed by 3 bases and J by 7 bases, leaving 6 bases between them. Germline V gene sequence: CDR1 DFQATT, CDR2 SNEGSKA (reference sequence). In DNA form, the CDR3 reads TGCAGTGCTAGGGAGGTCGGGGAGCTGTTTTTT. Its protein is CSAREVGELFF.

The CDR3 DNA follows: TGCAGTGCTAGAGGCGGGACTAGCGGGAGGGGGGACCAAGAGACCCAGTACTTC. It is translated as CSARGGTSGRGDQETQYF. This chain connects TRBV20-1 to TRBJ2-5, with TRBD2 matching over 16 bases. Germline CDR1 reads DFQATT; CDR2 reads SNEGSKA (reference sequence). The V gene end was trimmed by 1 base and the J gene end by 0 bases; junction bases not matched to a gene: 5. This CDR3 has 18 residues.

The gene calls are TRBV7-9 and TRBJ2-3; D possibly corresponds to TRBD1 (6 bases). The CDR3 length is 15 residues. V was pared by 5 bases and J by 3 bases, with 15 bases between. The V gene's germline CDR1 is SEHNR and CDR2 FQNEAQ (reference sequence). The CDR3 nucleotides are TGTGCCAGCAGCGGGCAGGGGTCTGGGACAGATACGCAGTATTTT. It encodes CASSGQGSGTDTQYF.

This clonotype was seen many times. The chain is built from TRBV11-3 and TRBJ2-6; tentatively, D is TRBD1 (6 bases). The germline gives CDR1 SGHNT, CDR2 YENEEA. CDR3 length equals 16 residues. Trimming took 5 bases from V and 0 from J, leaving 11 bases between them. The CDR3 DNA sequence: TGTGCCAGCAGCCTACAGGGTAGCTCTGGGGCCAACGTCCTGACTTTC. Encoded protein: CASSLQGSSGANVLTF.

V is TRBV30 and J is TRBJ1-3, with 7 bases aligning to TRBD1. CDR1 and CDR2 (germline): GTSNPN, SVGIG (reference sequence). V was pared by 3 bases and J by 1 base, with 6 bases of the junction left unmatched. The CDR3 covers 15 residues. This CDR3 is CAWSLGQISGNTIYF. The DNA for the CDR3 is TGTGCCTGGAGCCTGGGACAGATATCTGGAAACACCATATATTTT.

This clonotype was detected many times. V usage is TRBV29-1 and J usage is TRBJ1-2; 10 bases line up with TRBD1. There are 13 residues in the CDR3. J was trimmed by 0 bases and V by 7 bases; bases with no gene match: 2. Germline values: CDR1 SQVTM, CDR2 ANQGSEA. The CDR3 is CSGGQGPNYGYTF. The CDR3 coding sequence is TGCAGCGGGGGACAGGGGCCTAACTATGGCTACACCTTC.

Notes on this clonotype: It may be a read error: a sequence one base away is much more abundant. V usage is TRBV5-1 and J usage is TRBJ2-7, with no clear D. This CDR3 contains 14 residues. Germline V CDR1 and CDR2: SGHRS, YFSETQ. DNA of the CDR3: TGCGCCAGCAGCCCGGATCGCCTCTCCTGCGAGCAGTACTTC. Its translation is CASSPDRLSCEQYF.

This clonotype was counted only a few times. V is TRBV29-1 and J is TRBJ2-6, with 9 bases aligning to TRBD1. Germline loops: CDR1 SQVTM, CDR2 ANQGSEA. This CDR3 is built from 20 residues. V lost 6 bases and J lost 0; bases outside the gene matches: 18. CDR3 amino acids: CSVGSSLPGQGLSGANVLTF. The DNA for the CDR3 is TGCAGCGTGGGATCAAGCCTACCGGGACAGGGCCTCTCTGGGGCCAACGTCCTGACTTTC.